This TCR beta chain was obtained from a study of CD8+CD57+ T cells in acquired aplastic anemia. Turning to the study itself: Sorting CD4+ and CD8+ cells gave DNA averaging approximately 3 ug.

It was genomic DNA that served as the template for profiling TCR beta VDJ and CDR3. TCRdb fed the reads into MiXCR, producing one record per CDR3 protein. The sample contains a few hundred thousand distinct CDR3 sequences, almost 50% of which appear only once. Study-wide results and limits: Patients and controls were found to share 25 to 35 CD8+ CDR3 sequences.

J gave up 1 base and V 4 bases, and 4 bases lay outside the gene matches. The CDR3 runs 14 residues. Germline CDR1 and CDR2: SGHRS and YFSETQ. Those patients picked for sequencing had displayed CD8+CD57+ cell expansion on flow cytometry. Patient blood was sampled before any therapy had been received. This clonotype is a singleton in its sample. The antigen remains undetermined. This chain joins TRBV5-1 and TRBJ2-7; 8 bases are shared with TRBD1. The source is a human donor with aplastic anemia. Sequenced sample: sorted CD4+, CD8+, or CD8+CD57+ T cells (not recorded which) from PBMCs. The CDR3 region is CASSTGQGSYEQYF. CDR3 nucleotide sequence: TGCGCCAGCAGCACAGGACAGGGATCCTACGAGCAGTACTTC.